The T cell receptor beta chain described here comes from a study of shared clonotypes between healthy human individuals. Whole-study findings and limits: Sampling involved blood alone; tissue repertoires likely differ. The naive CD4 repertoires of a handful of donors were compared, and approximately 5% of clonotypes were shared. A limitation of the genetic and exposure-history diversity represented arose from few donors.

Turning to this clone: No antigen is known for it.

Germline CDR1 and CDR2: ENHRY and SYGVKD. The CDR3 has 15 residues. V was pared by 6 bases and J by 4 bases, with 8 bases of the junction left unmatched. Naive CD8 cells lacked CD45RO, underwent positive selection for CCR7 and left out terminally differentiated effector memory CD45RA+ cells. TCRdb's table, derived via immunoSEQ multiplex PCR, lists solely in-frame clones and lacks some. The sample holds some 2.1 million clones, roughly 94% seen once. This TCR was recovered from a man aged 18 to 30 in good health. Input material: naive CD8+ T cells sorted from blood. This chain connects TRBV10-3 to TRBJ2-7; 11 bases fit TRBD2. CDR3 sequence: CAISPTSGSRYEQYF. The CDR3 coding sequence is TGTGCCATCAGCCCTACTAGCGGGAGTAGGTACGAGCAGTACTTC.